This section outlines one T cell receptor (beta chain) sequence together with its context. The data were produced by immunoSEQ multiplex PCR, yet TCRdb's version contains in-frame clones alone and is incomplete. The top ten clones hold 7.8% of a sample with about 120,000 clones, about nine tenths of them seen once. The data were taken from a study of control samples from healthy donors and cancer patients. CDR1 MNHEY and CDR2 SMNVEV come from the germline V gene (reference sequence). This CDR3 spans 22 amino acids. V lost 7 bases to trimming and J lost 6 bases; unmatched junction nucleotides: 24. The V and J genes are TRBV27 and TRBJ2-2; 15 positions agree with TRBD2. The TCR originated in a woman in her late teens or twenties in good health. What was sequenced was blood. The CDR3 region is CASKQFYTGLAGGYGTAGELFF. DNA of the CDR3: TGTGCCAGCAAACAATTTTACACGGGACTAGCGGGGGGATATGGGACGGCCGGGGAGCTGTTTTTT.